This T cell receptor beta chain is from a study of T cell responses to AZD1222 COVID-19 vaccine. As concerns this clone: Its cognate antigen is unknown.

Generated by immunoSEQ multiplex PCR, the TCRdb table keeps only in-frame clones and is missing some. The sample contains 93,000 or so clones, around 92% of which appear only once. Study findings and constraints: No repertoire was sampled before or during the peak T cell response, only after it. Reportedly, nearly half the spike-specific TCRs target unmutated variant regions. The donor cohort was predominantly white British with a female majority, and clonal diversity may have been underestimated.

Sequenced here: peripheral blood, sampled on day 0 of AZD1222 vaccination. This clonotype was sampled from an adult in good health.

CDR3: CASSEFPRDSDNSPLHF. The CDR3 DNA sequence: TGTGCCAGCAGTGAGTTCCCCCGGGACAGTGATAATTCACCCCTCCACTTT. This sequence joins TRBV6-1 and TRBJ1-6; 7 nucleotides align to TRBD1. The CDR3 runs to 17 residues. Losses at the gene ends were 3 bases for V and 5 bases for J; bases not matched to a gene: 10. CDR1 MNHNS and CDR2 SASEGT come from the germline V gene.